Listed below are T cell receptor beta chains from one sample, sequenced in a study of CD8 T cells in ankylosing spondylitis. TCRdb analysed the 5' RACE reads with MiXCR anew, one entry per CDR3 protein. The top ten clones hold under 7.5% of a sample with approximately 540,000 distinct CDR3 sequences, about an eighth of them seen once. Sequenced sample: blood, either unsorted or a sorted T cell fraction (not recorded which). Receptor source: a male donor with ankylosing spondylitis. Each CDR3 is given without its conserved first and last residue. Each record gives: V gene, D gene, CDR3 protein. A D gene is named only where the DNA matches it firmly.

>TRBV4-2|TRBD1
ASSQQTGVDQPQH
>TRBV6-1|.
ASSPGGRAETQY
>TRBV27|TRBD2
ASSWEEWTSGSHPVDTDTQY
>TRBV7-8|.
ASSLGVGVDTEAF
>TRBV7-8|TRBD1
ASSLVTGRVNTEAF
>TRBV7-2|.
ASSPQGLANSGELF
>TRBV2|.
ASSVRLGDTEAF
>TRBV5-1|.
ASSLDLMGPDTQY
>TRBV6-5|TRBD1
ASSYGTGGIAQY
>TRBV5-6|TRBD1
ASNQDRSGSGYT
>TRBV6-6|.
ASRTQGTEAF
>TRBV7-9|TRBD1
ASSSGQYQPQH
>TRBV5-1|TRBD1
ASRQQGATEAF
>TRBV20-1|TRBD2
SGLASAEQY
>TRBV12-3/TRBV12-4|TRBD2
ASSLTSATNEQF
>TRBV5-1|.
ASSLSPPGASTDTQY
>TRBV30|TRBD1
AFGQVVPGELF
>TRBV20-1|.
SAKTPTQPQH
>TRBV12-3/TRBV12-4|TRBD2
ASCQAGVGLDTQY
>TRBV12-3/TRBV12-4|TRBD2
TSSVAGAYEQY
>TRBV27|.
ASSLMSAGAGNSPLH
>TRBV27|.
ASRQALGEQY
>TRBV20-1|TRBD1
SAREGAGQGIAEAF
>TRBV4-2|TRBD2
ASSGGLAGETQY
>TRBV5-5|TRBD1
ASSLYRGPSYEQY
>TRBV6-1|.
ASSEETLAPSTDTQY
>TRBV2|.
ASRLTEQETQY
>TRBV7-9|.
ASVETAGELF
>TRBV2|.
ASRQKDNEQF
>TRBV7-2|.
ASSRLGIYNEQF
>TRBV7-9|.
ASSLGLQGWKAEAF
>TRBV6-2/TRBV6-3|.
ASSVDSANYGYT
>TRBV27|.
ASSLWGRTETQY
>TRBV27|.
ASSSSGVTNTGELF
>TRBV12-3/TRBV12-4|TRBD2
ASRRTSGAYNEQF
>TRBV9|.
ASSVGVVRGNYEQY
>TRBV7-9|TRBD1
ASSHKGGAPYNEQF
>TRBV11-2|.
ASSSERVAYEQY
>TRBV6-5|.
ASSYASPSTDTQY
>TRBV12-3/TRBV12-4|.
ASSLSLWTDFSGNTIY
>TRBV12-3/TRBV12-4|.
ASSSPGGGDTEAF
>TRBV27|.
ASSLWRGPPETQY
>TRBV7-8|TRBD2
ASGRAGGPINNEQF
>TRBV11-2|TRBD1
ASSLVTGGLIDEQF
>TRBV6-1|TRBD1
ASSTLTGTGNSEAF
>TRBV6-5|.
ASSYGRGGELF
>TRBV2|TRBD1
ASSEPRTGGSSRQAF
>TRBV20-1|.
SARDRKRGGESPLH
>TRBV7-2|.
ASSLNRASSGNTIY
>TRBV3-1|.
ASSPGTSPLTTNEKLF
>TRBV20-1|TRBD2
SPRGGVDSYNEQF
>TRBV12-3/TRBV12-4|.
ASSPLGPPEAF